This TCR beta chain derives from a study of Graves' ophthalmopathy and Graves' hyperthyroidism. For repertoire sequencing, the TCR beta CDR3 regions were amplified from RNA transcripts. The library came from an HTBI-primed first-round RT-PCR and a second-round multiplex PCR. TCRdb analysed the multiplex PCR reads with MiXCR anew, one entry per CDR3 protein. The sample consists of 650,000 to 900,000 distinct CDR3 sequences, roughly 40% of them appearing once. Study findings and constraints: Ophthalmopathy progression was predicted with 55% to 71% sensitivity and about 74% specificity. Blood also contained most of the expanded thyroid clonotypes above 0.001 frequency.

Trimming took 6 bases from V and 8 from J, leaving 16 bases between them. In germline, CDR1 is SEHNR, CDR2 FQNEAQ (reference sequence). This CDR3 spans 13 amino acids. Orbital computed tomography, thyroid ultrasound, TRAb, serum thyroxine and clinical symptoms formed the basis of diagnosis. PBMCs originated in more than 7.5 ml of fresh peripheral blood. This clonotype was observed many times. What it binds is unknown. V gene TRBV7-9 combines with J gene TRBJ1-2, with D uncertain. This sequence originates from an adult man with Graves' ophthalmopathy. Material for sequencing was peripheral blood. This CDR3 is CASSPWGRVGYTF. The CDR3 DNA reads TGTGCCAGCAGTCCGTGGGGTCGGGTAGGCTACACCTTC.